Below, 14 T cell receptor beta chains from the same sample are listed, as sequenced in a study of identical twins. TCRdb re-called the 5' RACE reads through MiXCR, storing one row per CDR3 protein. Among 200,000 to 250,000 distinct CDR3 sequences, about 10% were seen once, and the ten largest hold 9% to 10%. Sample: memory T cells sorted from blood. These receptors originate from a man between 45 and 60 years old in good health.

The sample holds many counts of this clonotype. The chain links TRBV11-2 to TRBJ1-5, with TRBD1 matching over 11 bases. Germline assignment: CDR1 SGHAT and CDR2 FQNNGV. V was clipped by 4 bases and J by 2 bases; unmatched bases: 13. This CDR3 region has 19 residues. The chain's CDR3 is CASSSPLTLGQGGNQPQHF. The CDR3 DNA is TGTGCCAGCAGCTCCCCCCTTACCTTGGGACAGGGGGGCAATCAGCCCCAGCATTTT.

With regard to this clonotype: A read error may explain this, as a much larger clone is one base away. The chain employs TRBV4-1 and TRBJ2-2, with TRBD2 identical over 12 bases. This CDR3 region has 16 residues. The germline CDR1 and CDR2 sequences are MGHRA and YSYEKL. Germline trimming cut 2 bases from V and 4 bases from J; bases unmatched to any gene: 2. The CDR3 loop is CASSQLAGGRTGELFF. The CDR3 DNA follows: TGCGCCAGCAGCCAACTAGCGGGGGGGCGCACCGGGGAGCTGTTTTTT.

The rearrangement links TRBV4-3 to TRBJ2-5, with TRBD2 matching over 9 bases. This CDR3 region has 17 residues. Germline trimming cut 2 bases from V and 1 base from J; bases unmatched to any gene: 8. Germline CDR1 LGHNA, CDR2 YSLEER. Written as DNA, the CDR3 is TGCGCCAGCAGCCAAACAGCGGGGGGCACATTCCAAGAGACCCAGTACTTC. It codes for CASSQTAGGTFQETQYF.

This clonotype has ten or more counts. The chain is built from TRBV4-1 and TRBJ1-5; TRBD1 might be the D (6 bases). There are 14 residues in the CDR3. V was clipped by 1 base and J by 3 bases, with 7 bases between them. Germline lookup yields CDR1 MGHRA and CDR2 YSYEKL. The CDR3 DNA follows: TGCGCCAGCAGCCAAGGGACAGACAATCAGCCCCAGCATTTT. It is translated as CASSQGTDNQPQHF.

The chain is built from TRBV7-2 and TRBJ2-1; D possibly matches TRBD1 or TRBD2 (5 bases each). The CDR3 length is 15 residues. CDR1 and CDR2 (germline): SGHTA, FQGNSA. V lost 5 bases to trimming and J lost 14 bases, with 25 bases between them. CDR3 protein: CASSPEGGGEGLKFF. DNA for the CDR3: TGTGCCAGCAGCCCAGAAGGTGGTGGTGAGGGGTTAAAGTTCTTC.

J is TRBJ1-1 and V is TRBV27; perhaps TRBD1 as D (5 bases). From germline, CDR1 is MNHEY and CDR2 SMNVEV (reference sequence). CDR3 length equals 14 residues. The V end was cut by 5 bases, the J end by 1 base, with 11 bases between. CDR3 bases: TGTGCCAGCAGTCTGGGACGGGCGAACACTGAAGCTTTCTTT. Its protein product is CASSLGRANTEAFF.

This clonotype was seen repeatedly, ten times or more. This sequence joins TRBV11-2 and TRBJ2-2, with D uncertain. There are 13 residues in the CDR3. Germline V CDR1 and CDR2: SGHAT, FQNNGV. Trimming removed 0 bases from V and 6 bases from J, with 5 bases in between. CDR3 loop: CASSLDRAGELFF. The CDR3, as DNA: TGTGCCAGCAGCTTAGATAGAGCCGGGGAGCTGTTTTTT. The full variable domain, in which reference TRBV11-2 and TRBJ2-2 provide the parts outside the CDR3, is EAGVAQSPRYKIIEKRQSVAFWCNPISGHATLYWYQQILGQGPKLLIQFQNNGVVDDSQLPKDRFSAERLKGVDSTLKIQPAKLEDSAVYLCASSLDRAGELFFGEGSRLTVL.

In its sample, this clonotype was seen many times. The chain links TRBV4-3 to TRBJ2-1; 13 nucleotides match TRBD2. The CDR3 has 16 residues. J gave up 9 bases and V 5 bases, and 10 bases lay outside the gene matches. Germline lookup yields CDR1 LGHNA and CDR2 YSLEER. CDR3 protein: CASSAQLAGGLREQFF. The CDR3 DNA is TGCGCCAGCAGCGCCCAACTAGCGGGGGGGCTGCGTGAGCAGTTCTTC.

V and J are TRBV20-1 and TRBJ2-3, with 10 bases aligning to TRBD2. Trimming at V came to 1 base and at J to 1 base, leaving 11 bases not matched to a gene. This CDR3 spans 18 amino acids. CDR1 and CDR2 (germline): DFQATT, SNEGSKA (reference sequence). The DNA of the CDR3 is TGCAGTGCTAGAGGCGTCCTTTTGCTAGCGGGAGGCACAGATACGCAGTATTTT. This sequence encodes CSARGVLLLAGGTDTQYF.

This clonotype is judged medium-sized (0.01 to 0.1%). This chain uses TRBV7-2 with TRBJ2-5, with D possibly matching TRBD2 (5 bases). The V end was cut by 5 bases, the J end by 4 bases, with 14 bases between. The V gene's germline CDR1 is SGHTA and CDR2 FQGNSA. The length of the CDR3 is 14 residues. The CDR3 DNA sequence: TGTGCCAGCAGCACACCGGGGTTCGGAGAGACCCAGTACTTC. Its protein is CASSTPGFGETQYF. The full variable domain, completed using reference TRBV7-2 and TRBJ2-5, is GAGVSQSPSNKVTEKGKDVELRCDPISGHTALYWYRQSLGQGLEFLIYFQGNSAPDKSGLPSDRFSAERTGGSVSTLTIQRTQQEDSAVYLCASSTPGFGETQYFGPGTRLLVL.

CDR3 nucleotides: TGTGCCAGCAGCTTAAGGACAGACAGCTCCTACGAGCAGTACTTC. Translated: CASSLRTDSSYEQYF. The chain uses TRBV28 and TRBJ2-7; D perhaps matches TRBD1 (6 bases). Germline V CDR1 and CDR2: MDHEN, SYDVKM. There are 15 residues in the CDR3. The V end lost 6 bases, the J end lost 0 bases, and 15 bases lay between the germline ends.

This clonotype appeared a few times. The CDR3 DNA sequence: TGTGCCAGCAGCCAAGAGACTAGCGGCTACGAGCAGTACTTC. Protein: CASSQETSGYEQYF. The genes are TRBV4-2 and TRBJ2-7; the match to TRBD2 covers 9 bases. The germline CDR1 and CDR2 sequences are LGHNA and YNFKEQ. The CDR3 loop spans 14 amino acids. Trimming at V came to 0 bases and at J to 3 bases, leaving 0 bases not matched to a gene.

This clonotype was observed a handful of times. CDR3 sequence: CASSLMGAAGGVGEQFF. Here the CDR3 DNA reads TGTGCCAGCAGCTTAATGGGAGCGGCAGGTGGTGTCGGGGAGCAGTTCTTC. The genes are TRBV11-2 and TRBJ2-1, with D possibly matching TRBD2 (5 bases). This CDR3 has 17 residues. The germline V gene has CDR1 SGHAT and CDR2 FQNNGV. Trimming removed 2 bases from V and 10 bases from J, with 24 bases in between.

Details on this clonotype: Being one base from a much bigger clone, this may be a read error. The chain recombines TRBV7-2 with TRBJ2-5, with D unclear. The CDR3 runs to 15 residues. In germline, CDR1 is SGHTA, CDR2 FQGNSA. CDR3 sequence (DNA): TGTGCCAGCAGCTTAGCGCTCCGACCACAAGGGACCCAGTACTTC. Amino acids: CASSLALRPQGTQYF.